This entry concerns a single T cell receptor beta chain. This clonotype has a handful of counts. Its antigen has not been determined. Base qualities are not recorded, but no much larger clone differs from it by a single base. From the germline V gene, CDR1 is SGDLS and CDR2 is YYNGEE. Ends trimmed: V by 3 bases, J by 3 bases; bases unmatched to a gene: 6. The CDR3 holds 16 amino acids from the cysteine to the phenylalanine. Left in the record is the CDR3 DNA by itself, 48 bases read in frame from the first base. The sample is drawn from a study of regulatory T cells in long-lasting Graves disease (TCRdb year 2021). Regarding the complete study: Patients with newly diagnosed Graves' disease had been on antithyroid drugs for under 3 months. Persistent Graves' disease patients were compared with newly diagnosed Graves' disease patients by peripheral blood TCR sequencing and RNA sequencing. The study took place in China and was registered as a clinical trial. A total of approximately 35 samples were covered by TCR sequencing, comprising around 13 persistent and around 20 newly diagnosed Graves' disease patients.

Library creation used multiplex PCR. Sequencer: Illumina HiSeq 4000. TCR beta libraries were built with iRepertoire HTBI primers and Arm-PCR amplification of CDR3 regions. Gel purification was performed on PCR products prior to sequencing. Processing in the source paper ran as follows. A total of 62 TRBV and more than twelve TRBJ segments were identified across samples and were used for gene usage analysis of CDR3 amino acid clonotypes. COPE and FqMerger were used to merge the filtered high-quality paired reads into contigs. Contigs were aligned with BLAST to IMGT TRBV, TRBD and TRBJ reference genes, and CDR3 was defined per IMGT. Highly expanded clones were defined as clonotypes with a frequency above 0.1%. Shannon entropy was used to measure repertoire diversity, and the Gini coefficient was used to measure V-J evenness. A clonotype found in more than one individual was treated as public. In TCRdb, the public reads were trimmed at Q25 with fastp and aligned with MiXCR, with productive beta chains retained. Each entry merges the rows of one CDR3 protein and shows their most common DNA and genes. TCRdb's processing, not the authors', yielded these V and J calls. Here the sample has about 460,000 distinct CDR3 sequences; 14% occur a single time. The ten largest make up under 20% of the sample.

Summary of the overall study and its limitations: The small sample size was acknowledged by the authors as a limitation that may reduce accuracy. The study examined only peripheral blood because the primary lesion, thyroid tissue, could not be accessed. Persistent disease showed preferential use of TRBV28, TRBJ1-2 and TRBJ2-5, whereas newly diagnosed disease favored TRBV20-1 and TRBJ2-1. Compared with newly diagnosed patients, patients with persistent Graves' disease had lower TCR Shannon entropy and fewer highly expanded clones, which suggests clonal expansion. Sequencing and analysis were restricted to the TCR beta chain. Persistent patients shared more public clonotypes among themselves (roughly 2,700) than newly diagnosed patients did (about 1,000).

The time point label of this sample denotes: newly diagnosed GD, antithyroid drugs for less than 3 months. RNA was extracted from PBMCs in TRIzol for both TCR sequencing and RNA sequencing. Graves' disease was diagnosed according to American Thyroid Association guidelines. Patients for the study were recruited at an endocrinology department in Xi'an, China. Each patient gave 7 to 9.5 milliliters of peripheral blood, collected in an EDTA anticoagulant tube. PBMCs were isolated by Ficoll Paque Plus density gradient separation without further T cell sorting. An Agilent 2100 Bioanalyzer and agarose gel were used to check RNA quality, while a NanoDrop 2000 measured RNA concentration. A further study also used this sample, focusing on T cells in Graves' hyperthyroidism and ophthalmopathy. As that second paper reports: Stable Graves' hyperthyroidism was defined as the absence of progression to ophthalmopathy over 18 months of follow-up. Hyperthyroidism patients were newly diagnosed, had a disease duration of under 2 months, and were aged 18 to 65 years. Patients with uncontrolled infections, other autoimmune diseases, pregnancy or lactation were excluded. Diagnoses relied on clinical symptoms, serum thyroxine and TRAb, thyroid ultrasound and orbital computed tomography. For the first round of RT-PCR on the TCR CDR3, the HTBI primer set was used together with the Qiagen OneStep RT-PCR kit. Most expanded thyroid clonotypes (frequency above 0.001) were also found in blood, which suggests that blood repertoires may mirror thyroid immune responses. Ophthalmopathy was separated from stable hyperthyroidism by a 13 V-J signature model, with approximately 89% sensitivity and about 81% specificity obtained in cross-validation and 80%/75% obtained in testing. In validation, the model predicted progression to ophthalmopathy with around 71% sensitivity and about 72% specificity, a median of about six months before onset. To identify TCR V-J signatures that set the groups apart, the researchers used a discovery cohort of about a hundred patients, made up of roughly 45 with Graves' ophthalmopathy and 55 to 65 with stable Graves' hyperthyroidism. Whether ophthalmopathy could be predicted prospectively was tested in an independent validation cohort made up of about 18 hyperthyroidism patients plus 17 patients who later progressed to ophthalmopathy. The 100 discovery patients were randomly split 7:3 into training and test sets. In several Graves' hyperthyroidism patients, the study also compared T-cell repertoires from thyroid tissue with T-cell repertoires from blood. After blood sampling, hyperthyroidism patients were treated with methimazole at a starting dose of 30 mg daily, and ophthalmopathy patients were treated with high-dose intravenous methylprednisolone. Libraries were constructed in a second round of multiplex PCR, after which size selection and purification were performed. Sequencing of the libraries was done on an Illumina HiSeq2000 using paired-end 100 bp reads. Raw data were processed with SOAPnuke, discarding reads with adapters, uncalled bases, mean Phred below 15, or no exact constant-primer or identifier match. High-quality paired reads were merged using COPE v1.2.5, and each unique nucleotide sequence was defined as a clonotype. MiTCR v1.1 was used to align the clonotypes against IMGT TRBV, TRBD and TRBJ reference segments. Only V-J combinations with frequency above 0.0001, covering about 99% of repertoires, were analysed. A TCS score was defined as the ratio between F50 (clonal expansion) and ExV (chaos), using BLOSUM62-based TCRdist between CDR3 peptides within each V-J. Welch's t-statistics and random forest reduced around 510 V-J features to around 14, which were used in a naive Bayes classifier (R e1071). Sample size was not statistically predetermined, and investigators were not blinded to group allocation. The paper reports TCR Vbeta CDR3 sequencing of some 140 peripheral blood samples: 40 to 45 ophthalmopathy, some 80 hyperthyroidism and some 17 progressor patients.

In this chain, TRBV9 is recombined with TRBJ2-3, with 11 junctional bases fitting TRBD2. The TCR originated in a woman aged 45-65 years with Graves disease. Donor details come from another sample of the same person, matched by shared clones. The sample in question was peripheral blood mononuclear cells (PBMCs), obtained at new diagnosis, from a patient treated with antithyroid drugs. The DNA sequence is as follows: TGTGCCAGCAGCGCCCGAACTAGCGGGAGAACAGATACGCAGTATTTT. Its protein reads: CASSARTSGRTDTQYF.